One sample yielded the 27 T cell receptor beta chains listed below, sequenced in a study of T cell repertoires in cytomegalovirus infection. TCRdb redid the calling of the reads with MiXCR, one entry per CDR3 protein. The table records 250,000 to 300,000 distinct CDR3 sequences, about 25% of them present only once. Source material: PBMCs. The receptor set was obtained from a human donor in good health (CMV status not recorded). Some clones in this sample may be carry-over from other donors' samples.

CDR3 protein: CSVAVQGSDPSNEQFF. DNA of the CDR3: TGCAGCGTTGCCGTGCAGGGGTCCGACCCATCCAATGAGCAGTTCTTC. The chain uses TRBV29-1 and TRBJ2-1, with D tentatively TRBD1 (6 bases). V dropped 4 bases and J dropped 6 bases, with 22 bases sitting between them. The CDR3 length is 16 residues. CDR1 is SQVTM, CDR2 ANQGSEA, per germline.

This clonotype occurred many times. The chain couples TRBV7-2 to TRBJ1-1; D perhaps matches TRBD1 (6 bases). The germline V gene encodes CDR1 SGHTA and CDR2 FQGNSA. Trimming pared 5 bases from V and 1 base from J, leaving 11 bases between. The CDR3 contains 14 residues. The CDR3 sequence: CASSRGGTNTEAFF. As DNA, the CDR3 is TGTGCCAGCAGCCGAGGGGGTACGAACACTGAAGCTTTCTTT.

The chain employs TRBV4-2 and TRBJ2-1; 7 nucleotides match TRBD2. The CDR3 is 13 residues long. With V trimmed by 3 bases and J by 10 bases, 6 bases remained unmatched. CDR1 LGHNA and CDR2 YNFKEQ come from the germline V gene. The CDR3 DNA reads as TGTGCCAGCAGCCATGTGAGCGGGACCGAGCAGTTCTTC. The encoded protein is CASSHVSGTEQFF.

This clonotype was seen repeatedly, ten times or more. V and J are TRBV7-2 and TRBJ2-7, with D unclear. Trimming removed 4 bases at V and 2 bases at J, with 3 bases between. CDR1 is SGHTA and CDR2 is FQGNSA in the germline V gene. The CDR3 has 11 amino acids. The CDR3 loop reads CASSSAYEQYF. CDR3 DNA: TGTGCCAGCAGCTCGGCCTACGAGCAGTACTTC. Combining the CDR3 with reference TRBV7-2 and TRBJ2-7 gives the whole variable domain GAGVSQSPSNKVTEKGKDVELRCDPISGHTALYWYRQSLGQGLEFLIYFQGNSAPDKSGLPSDRFSAERTGGSVSTLTIQRTQQEDSAVYLCASSSAYEQYFGPGTRLTVT.

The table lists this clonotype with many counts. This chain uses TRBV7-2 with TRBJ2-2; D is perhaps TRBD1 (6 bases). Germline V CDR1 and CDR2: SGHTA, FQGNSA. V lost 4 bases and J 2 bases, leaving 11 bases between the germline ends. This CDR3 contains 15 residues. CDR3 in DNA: TGTGCCAGCAGCTCCGGGACACACAACACCGGGGAGCTGTTTTTT. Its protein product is CASSSGTHNTGELFF. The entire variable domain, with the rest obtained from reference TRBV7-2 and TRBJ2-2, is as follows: GAGVSQSPSNKVTEKGKDVELRCDPISGHTALYWYRQSLGQGLEFLIYFQGNSAPDKSGLPSDRFSAERTGGSVSTLTIQRTQQEDSAVYLCASSSGTHNTGELFFGEGSRLTVL.

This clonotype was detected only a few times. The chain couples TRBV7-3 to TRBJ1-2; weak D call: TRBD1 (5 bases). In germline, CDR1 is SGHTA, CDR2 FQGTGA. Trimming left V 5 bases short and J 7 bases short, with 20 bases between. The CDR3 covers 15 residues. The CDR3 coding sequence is TGTGCCAGCAGCCCCCGGCAGGGTAGTGATTTTGGCTACACCTTC. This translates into CASSPRQGSDFGYTF.

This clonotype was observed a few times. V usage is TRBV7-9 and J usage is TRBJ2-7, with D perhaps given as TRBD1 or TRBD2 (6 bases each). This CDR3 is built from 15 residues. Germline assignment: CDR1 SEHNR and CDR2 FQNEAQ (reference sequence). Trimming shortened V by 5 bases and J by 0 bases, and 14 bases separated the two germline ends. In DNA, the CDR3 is TGTGCCAGCAGCAGGGGGAGGAGCAACTCCTACGAGCAGTACTTC. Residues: CASSRGRSNSYEQYF.

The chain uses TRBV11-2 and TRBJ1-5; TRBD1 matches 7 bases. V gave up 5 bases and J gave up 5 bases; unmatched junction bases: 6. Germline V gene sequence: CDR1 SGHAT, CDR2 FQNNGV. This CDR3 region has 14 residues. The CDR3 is CASSQDRDHQPQHF. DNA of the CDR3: TGTGCCAGCAGCCAAGACAGGGATCATCAGCCCCAGCATTTT.

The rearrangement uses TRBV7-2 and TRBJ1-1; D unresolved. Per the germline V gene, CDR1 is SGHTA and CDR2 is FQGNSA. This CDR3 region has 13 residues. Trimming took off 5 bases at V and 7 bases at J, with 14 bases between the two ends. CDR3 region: CASSPQRAGEAFF. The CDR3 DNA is TGTGCCAGCAGCCCCCAGAGGGCGGGTGAAGCTTTCTTT.

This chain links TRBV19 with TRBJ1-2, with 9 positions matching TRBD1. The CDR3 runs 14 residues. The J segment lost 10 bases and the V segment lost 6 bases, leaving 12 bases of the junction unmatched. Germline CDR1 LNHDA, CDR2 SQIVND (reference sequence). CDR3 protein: CASRPGTGFDDYTF. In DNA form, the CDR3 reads TGTGCCAGTAGGCCCGGGACAGGGTTTGATGACTACACCTTC.

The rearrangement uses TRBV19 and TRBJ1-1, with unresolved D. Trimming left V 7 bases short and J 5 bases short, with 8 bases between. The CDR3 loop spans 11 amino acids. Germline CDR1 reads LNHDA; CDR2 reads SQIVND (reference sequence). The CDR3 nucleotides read TGTGCCAGTACCGTGGATACTGAAGCTTTCTTT. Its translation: CASTVDTEAFF. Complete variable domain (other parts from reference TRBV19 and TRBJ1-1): DGGITQSPKYLFRKEGQNVTLSCEQNLNHDAMYWYRQDPGQGLRLIYYSQIVNDFQKGDIAEGYSVSREKKESFPLTVTSAQKNPTAFYLCASTVDTEAFFGQGTRLTVV.

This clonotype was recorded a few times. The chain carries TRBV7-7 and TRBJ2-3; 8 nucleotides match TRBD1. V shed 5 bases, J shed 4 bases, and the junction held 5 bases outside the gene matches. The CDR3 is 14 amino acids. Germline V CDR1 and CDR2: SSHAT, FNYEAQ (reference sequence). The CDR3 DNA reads TGTGCCAGCAGCGCTAGACAGGGGTCAGATACGCAGTATTTT. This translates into CASSARQGSDTQYF.

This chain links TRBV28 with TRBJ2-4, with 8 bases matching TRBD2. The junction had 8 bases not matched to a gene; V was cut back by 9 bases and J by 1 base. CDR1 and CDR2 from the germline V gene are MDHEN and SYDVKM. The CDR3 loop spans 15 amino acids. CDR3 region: CARSGGGRAKNIQYF. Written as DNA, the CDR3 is TGTGCCAGATCGGGAGGGGGTAGGGCCAAAAACATTCAGTACTTC.

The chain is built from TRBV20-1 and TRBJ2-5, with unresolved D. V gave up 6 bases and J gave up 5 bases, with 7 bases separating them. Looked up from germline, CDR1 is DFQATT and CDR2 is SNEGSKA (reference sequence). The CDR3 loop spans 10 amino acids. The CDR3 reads CSAEMETQYF. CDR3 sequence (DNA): TGCAGTGCGGAGATGGAGACCCAGTACTTC.

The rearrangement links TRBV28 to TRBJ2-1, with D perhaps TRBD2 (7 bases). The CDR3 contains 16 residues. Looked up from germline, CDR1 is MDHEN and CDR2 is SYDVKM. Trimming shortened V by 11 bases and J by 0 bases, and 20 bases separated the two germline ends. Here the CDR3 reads CAGHSRGGSSYNEQFF. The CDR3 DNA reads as TGTGCCGGCCATTCAAGGGGGGGCAGCTCCTACAATGAGCAGTTCTTC.

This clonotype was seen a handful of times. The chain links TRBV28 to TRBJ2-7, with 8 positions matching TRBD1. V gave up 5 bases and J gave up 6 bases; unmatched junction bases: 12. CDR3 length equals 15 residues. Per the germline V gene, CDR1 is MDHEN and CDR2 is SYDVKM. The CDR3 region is CASSQRQGRISEQYF. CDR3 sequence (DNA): TGTGCCAGCAGTCAGCGACAGGGGAGGATTTCCGAGCAGTACTTC.

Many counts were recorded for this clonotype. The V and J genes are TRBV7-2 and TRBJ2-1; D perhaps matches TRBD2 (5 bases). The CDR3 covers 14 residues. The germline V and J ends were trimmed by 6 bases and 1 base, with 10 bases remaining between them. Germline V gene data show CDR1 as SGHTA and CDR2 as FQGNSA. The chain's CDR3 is CASRQRSSYNEQFF. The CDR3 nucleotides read TGTGCCAGCAGACAGCGGTCGTCCTACAATGAGCAGTTCTTC.

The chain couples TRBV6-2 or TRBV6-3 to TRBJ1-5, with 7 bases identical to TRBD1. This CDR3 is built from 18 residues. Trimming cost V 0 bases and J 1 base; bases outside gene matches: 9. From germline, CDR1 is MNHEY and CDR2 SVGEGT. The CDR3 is CASSYSTTGALSNQPQHF. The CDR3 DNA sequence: TGTGCCAGCAGTTACTCGACTACAGGGGCTCTGAGCAATCAGCCCCAGCATTTT.

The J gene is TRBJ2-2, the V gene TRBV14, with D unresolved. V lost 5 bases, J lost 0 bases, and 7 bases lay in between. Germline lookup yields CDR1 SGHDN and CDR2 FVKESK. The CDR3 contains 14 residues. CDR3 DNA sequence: TGTGCCAGCAGCGCAAGACCGAACACCGGGGAGCTGTTTTTT. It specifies CASSARPNTGELFF.

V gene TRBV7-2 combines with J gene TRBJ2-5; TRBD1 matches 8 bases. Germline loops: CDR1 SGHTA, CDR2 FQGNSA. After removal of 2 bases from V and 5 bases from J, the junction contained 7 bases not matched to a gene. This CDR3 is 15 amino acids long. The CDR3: CASSLTRGRRETQYF. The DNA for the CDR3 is TGTGCCAGCAGCTTAACCAGGGGGCGGCGGGAGACCCAGTACTTC.

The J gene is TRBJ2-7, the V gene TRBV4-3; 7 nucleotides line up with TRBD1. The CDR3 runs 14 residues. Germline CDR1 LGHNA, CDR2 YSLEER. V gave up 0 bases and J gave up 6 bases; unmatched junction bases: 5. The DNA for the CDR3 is TGCGCCAGCAGCCAAGATGAACAGGGGAGCGAGCAGTACTTC. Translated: CASSQDEQGSEQYF.

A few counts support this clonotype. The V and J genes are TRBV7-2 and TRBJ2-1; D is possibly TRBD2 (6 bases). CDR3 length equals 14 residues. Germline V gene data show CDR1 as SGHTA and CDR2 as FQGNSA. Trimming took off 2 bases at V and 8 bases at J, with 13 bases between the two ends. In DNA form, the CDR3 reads TGTGCCAGCAGCTTATATGGGGGAGGCGATGAGCAGTTCTTC. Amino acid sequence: CASSLYGGGDEQFF.

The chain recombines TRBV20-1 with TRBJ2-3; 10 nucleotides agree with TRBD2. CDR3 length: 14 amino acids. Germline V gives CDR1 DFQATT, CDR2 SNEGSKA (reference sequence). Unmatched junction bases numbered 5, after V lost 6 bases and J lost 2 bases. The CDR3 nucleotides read TGCAGTGCGCTACTAGCGGGGTCCACAGATACGCAGTATTTT. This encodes CSALLAGSTDTQYF.

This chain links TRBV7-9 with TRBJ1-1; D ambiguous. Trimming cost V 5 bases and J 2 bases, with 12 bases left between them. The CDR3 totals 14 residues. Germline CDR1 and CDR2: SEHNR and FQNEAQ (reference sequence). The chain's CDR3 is CASSRTGINTEAFF. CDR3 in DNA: TGTGCCAGCAGCCGGACCGGGATTAACACTGAAGCTTTCTTT.

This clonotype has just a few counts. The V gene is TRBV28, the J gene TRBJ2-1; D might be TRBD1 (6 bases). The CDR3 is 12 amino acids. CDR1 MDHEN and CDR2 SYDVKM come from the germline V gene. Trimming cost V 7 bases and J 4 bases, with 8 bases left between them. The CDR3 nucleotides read TGTGCCAGCAAGGACAGATACAATGAGCAGTTCTTC. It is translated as CASKDRYNEQFF.

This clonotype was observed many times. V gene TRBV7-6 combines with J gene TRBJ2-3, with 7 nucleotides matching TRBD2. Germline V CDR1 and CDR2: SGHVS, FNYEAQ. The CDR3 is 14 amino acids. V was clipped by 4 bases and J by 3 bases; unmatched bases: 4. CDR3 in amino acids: CASSWGGGTDTQYF. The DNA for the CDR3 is TGTGCCAGCAGCTGGGGGGGTGGGACAGATACGCAGTATTTT. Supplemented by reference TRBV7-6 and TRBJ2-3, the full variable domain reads GAGVSQSPRYKVTKRGQDVALRCDPISGHVSLYWYRQALGQGPEFLTYFNYEAQQDKSGLPNDRFSAERPEGSISTLTIQRTEQRDSAMYRCASSWGGGTDTQYFGPGTRLTVL.

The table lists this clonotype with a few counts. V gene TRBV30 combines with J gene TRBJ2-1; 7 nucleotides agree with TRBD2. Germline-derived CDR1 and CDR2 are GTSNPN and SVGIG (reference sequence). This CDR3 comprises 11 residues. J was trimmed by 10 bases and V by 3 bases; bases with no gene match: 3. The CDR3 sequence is CAWSKLAEQFF. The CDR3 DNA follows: TGTGCCTGGAGCAAACTAGCGGAGCAGTTCTTC.